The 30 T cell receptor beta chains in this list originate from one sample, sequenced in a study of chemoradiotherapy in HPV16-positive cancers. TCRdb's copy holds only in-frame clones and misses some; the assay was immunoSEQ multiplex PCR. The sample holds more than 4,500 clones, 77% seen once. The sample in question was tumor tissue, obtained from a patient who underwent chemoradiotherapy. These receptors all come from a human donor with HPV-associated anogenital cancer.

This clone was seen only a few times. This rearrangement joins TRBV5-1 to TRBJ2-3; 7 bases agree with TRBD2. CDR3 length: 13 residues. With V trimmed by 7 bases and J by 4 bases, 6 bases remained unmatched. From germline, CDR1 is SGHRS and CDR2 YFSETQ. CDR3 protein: CASSRGEADTQYF. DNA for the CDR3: TGCGCCAGCTCCCGGGGGGAAGCAGATACGCAGTATTTT. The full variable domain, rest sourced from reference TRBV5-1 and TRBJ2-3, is KAGVTQTPRYLIKTRGQQVTLSCSPISGHRSVSWYQQTPGQGLQFLFEYFSETQRNKGNFPGRFSGRQFSNSRSEMNVSTLELGDSALYLCASSRGEADTQYFGPGTRLTVL.

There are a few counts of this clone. The CDR3 spells CASSYLKRTGELFF. The CDR3 DNA follows: TGTGCCAGCAGTTACTTAAAGCGGACCGGGGAGCTGTTTTTT. The chain employs TRBV28 and TRBJ2-2, with a weak D call TRBD2 (5 bases). The CDR3 length is 14 residues. Trimming removed 4 bases at V and 5 bases at J, with 11 bases between. Germline V gene sequence: CDR1 MDHEN, CDR2 SYDVKM.

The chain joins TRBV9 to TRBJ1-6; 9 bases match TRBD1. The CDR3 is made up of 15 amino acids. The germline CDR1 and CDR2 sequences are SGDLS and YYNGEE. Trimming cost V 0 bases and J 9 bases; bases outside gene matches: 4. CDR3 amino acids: CASSVEDRGGSPLHF. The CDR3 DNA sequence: TGTGCCAGCAGCGTAGAGGACAGGGGAGGTTCACCCCTCCACTTT.

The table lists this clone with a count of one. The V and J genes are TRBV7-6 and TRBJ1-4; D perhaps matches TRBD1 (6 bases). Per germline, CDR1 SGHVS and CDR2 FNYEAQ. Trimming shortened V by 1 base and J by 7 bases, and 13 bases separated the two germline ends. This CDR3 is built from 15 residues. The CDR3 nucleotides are TGTGCCAGCAGCTTAGGGGACAACGCGGGTGAAAAACTGTTTTTT. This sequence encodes CASSLGDNAGEKLFF.

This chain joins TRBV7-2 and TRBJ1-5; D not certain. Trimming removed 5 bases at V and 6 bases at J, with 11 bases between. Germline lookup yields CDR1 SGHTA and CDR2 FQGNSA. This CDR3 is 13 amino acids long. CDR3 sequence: CASSPEAGQPQHF. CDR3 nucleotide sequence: TGTGCCAGCAGCCCGGAAGCGGGTCAGCCCCAGCATTTT.

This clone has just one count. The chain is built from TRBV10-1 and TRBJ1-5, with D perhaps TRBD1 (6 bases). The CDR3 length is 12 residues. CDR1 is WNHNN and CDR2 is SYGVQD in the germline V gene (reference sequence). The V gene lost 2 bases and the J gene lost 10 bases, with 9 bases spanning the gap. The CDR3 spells CASSEPGQPQHF. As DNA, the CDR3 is TGCGCCAGCAGTGAGCCGGGACAACCCCAGCATTTT.

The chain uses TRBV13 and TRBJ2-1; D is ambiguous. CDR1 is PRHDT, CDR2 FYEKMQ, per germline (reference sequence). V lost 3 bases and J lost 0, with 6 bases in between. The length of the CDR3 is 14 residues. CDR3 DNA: TGTGCCAGCAGCTTGAGGAGCTCCTACAATGAGCAGTTCTTC. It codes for CASSLRSSYNEQFF. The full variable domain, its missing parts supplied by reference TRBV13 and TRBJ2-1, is AAGVIQSPRHLIKEKRETATLKCYPIPRHDTVYWYQQGPGQDPQFLISFYEKMQSDKGSIPDRFSAQQFSDYHSELNMSSLELGDSALYFCASSLRSSYNEQFFGPGTRLTVL.

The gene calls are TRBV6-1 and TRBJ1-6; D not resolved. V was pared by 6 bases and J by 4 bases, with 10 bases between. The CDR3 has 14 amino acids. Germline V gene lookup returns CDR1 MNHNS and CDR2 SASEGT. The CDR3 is CASRIGRYNSPLHF. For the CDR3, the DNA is TGTGCCAGCAGGATCGGACGGTATAATTCACCCCTCCACTTT.

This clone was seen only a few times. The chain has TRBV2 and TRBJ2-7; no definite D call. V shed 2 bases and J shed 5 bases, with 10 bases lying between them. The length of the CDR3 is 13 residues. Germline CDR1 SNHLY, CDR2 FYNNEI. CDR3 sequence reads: CASSENSIHEQYF. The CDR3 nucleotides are TGTGCCAGCAGTGAAAACAGCATCCACGAGCAGTACTTC.

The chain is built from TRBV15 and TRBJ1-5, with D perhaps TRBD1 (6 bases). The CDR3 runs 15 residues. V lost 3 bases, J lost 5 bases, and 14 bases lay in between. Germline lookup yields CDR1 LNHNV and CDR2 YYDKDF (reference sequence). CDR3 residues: CATSSSGRGDQPQHF. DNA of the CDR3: TGTGCCACCAGCAGCAGCGGGAGGGGGGATCAGCCCCAGCATTTT.

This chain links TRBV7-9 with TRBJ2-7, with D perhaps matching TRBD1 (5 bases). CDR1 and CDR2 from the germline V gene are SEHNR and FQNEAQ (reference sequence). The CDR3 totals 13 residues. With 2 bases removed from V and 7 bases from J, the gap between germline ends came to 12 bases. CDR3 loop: CASSLLAGWEQYF. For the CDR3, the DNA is TGTGCCAGCAGCTTATTAGCAGGGTGGGAGCAGTACTTC. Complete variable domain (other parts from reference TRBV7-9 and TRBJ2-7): DTGVSQNPRHKITKRGQNVTFRCDPISEHNRLYWYRQTLGQGPEFLTYFQNEAQLEKSRLLSDRFSAERPKGSFSTLEIQRTEQGDSAMYLCASSLLAGWEQYFGPGTRLTVT.

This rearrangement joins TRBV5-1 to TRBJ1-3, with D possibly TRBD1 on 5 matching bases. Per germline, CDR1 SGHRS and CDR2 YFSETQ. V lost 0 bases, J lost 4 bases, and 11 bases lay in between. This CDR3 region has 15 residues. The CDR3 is CASSLEAGRGNTIYF. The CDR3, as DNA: TGCGCCAGCAGCTTGGAGGCAGGGAGAGGAAACACCATATATTTT.

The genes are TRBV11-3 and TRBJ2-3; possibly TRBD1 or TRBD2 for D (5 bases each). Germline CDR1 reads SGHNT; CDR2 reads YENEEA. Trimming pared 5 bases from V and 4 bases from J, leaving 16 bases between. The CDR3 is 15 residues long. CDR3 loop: CASSEGFRGSDTQYF. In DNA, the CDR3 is TGTGCCAGCAGCGAGGGGTTTCGTGGATCAGATACGCAGTATTTT.

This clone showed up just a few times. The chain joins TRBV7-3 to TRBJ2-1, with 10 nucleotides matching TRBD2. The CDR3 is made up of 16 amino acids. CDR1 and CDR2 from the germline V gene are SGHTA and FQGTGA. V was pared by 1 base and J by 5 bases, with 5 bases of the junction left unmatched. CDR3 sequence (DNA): TGTGCCAGCAGCTTAATCGCTAGCGGGGGCCACAATGAGCAGTTCTTC. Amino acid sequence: CASSLIASGGHNEQFF.

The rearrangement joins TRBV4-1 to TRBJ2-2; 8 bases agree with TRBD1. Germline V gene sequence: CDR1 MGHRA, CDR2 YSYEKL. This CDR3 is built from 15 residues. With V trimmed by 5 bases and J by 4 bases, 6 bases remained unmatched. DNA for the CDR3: TGCGCCAGCAGCTCCTCCGGACAGGGCACCGGGGAGCTGTTTTTT. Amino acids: CASSSSGQGTGELFF.

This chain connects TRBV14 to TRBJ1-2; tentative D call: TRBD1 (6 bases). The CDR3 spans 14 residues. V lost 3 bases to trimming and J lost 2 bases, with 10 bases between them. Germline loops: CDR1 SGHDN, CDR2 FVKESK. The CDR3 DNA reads TGTGCCAGCAGCCACTATACAGGGAACTATGGCTACACCTTC. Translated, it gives CASSHYTGNYGYTF. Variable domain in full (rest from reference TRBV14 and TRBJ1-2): EAGVTQFPSHSVIEKGQTVTLRCDPISGHDNLYWYRRVMGKEIKFLLHFVKESKQDESGMPNNRFLAERTGGTYSTLKVQPAELEDSGVYFCASSHYTGNYGYTFGSGTRLTVV.

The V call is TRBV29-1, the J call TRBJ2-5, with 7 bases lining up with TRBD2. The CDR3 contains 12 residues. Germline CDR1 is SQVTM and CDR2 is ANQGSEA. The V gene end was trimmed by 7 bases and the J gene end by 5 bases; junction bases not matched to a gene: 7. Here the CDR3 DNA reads TGCAGCGCCCTGGGGGGGTCGGAGACCCAGTACTTC. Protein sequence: CSALGGSETQYF.

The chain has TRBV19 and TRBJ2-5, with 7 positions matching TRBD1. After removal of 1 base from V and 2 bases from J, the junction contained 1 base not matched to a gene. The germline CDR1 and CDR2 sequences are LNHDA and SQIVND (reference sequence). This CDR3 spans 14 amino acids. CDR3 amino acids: CASSIGRGQETQYF. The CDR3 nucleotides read TGTGCCAGTAGTATAGGCAGGGGGCAAGAGACCCAGTACTTC. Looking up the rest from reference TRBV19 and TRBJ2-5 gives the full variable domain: DGGITQSPKYLFRKEGQNVTLSCEQNLNHDAMYWYRQDPGQGLRLIYYSQIVNDFQKGDIAEGYSVSREKKESFPLTVTSAQKNPTAFYLCASSIGRGQETQYFGPGTRLLVL.

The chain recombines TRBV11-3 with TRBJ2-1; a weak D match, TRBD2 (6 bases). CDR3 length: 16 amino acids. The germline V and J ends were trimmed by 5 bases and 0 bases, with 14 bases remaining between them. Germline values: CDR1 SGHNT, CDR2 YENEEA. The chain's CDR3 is CASSPVWRDSYNEQFF. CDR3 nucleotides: TGTGCCAGCAGCCCGGTTTGGCGGGACTCCTACAATGAGCAGTTCTTC.

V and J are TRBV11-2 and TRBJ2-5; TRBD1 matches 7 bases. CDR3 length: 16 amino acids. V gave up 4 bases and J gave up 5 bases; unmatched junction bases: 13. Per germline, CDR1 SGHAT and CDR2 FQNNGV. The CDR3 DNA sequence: TGTGCCAGCAGCTCCCTGGGACAGAGGGTTTGGGAGACCCAGTACTTC. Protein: CASSSLGQRVWETQYF.

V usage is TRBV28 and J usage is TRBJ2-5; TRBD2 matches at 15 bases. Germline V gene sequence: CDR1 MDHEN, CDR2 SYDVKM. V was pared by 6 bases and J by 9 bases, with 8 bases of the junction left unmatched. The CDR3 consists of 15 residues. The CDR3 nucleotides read TGTGCCAGCAGGTCGGGACTAGCGGGGGGAGGGGCCCAGTACTTC. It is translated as CASRSGLAGGGAQYF.

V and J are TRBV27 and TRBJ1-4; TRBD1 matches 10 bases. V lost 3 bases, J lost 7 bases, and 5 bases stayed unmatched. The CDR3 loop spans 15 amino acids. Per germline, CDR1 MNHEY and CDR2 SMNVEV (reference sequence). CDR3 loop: CASSFLTGGTEKLFF. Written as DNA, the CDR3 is TGTGCCAGCAGTTTTCTGACAGGGGGCACTGAAAAACTGTTTTTT.

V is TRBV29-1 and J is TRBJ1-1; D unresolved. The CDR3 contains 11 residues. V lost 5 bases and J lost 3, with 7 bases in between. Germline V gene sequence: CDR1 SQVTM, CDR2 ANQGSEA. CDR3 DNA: TGCAGCGTTATGGGGTACACTGAAGCTTTCTTT. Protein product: CSVMGYTEAFF.

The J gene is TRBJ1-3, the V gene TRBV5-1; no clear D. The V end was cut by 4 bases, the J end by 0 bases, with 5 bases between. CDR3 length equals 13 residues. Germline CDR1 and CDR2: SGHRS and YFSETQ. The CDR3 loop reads CASSESSGNTIYF. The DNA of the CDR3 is TGCGCCAGCAGCGAAAGCTCTGGAAACACCATATATTTT.

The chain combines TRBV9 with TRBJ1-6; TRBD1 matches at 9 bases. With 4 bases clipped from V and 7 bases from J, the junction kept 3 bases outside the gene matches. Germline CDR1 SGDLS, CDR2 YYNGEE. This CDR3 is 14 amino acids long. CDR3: CASSRTGDNSPLHF. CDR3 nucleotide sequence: TGTGCCAGCAGCCGGACAGGGGACAATTCACCCCTCCACTTT.

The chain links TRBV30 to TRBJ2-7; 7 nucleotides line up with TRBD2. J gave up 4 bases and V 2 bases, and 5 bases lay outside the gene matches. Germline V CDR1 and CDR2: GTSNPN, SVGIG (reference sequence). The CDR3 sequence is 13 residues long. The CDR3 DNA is TGTGCCTGGAGTAGATCGGGAGGATACGAGCAGTACTTC. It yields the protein CAWSRSGGYEQYF. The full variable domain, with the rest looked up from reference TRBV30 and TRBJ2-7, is SQTIHQWPATLVQPVGSPLSLECTVEGTSNPNLYWYRQAAGRGLQLLFYSVGIGQISSEVPQNLSASRPQDRQFILSSKKLLLSDSGFYLCAWSRSGGYEQYFGPGTRLTVT.

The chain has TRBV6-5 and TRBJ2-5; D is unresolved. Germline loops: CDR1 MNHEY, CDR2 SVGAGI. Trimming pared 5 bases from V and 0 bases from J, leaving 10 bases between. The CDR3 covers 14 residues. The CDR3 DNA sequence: TGTGCCAGCAGTCATACAGAGTACCAAGAGACCCAGTACTTC. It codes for CASSHTEYQETQYF.

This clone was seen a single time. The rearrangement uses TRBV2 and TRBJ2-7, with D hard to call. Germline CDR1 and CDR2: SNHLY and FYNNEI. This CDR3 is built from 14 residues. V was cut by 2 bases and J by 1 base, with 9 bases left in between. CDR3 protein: CASSEYGPSYEQYF. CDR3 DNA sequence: TGTGCCAGCAGTGAATACGGACCATCCTACGAGCAGTACTTC.

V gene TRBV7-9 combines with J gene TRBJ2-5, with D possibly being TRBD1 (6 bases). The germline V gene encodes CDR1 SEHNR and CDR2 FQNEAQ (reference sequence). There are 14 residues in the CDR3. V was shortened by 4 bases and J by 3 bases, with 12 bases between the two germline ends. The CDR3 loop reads CASSSDTGKETQYF. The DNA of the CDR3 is TGTGCCAGCAGCTCGGACACAGGGAAAGAGACCCAGTACTTC.

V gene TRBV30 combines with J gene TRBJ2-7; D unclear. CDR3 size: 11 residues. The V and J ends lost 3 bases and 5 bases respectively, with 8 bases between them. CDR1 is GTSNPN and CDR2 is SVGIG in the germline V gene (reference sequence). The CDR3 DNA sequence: TGTGCCTGGAGCCTTGACGACGAGCAGTACTTC. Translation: CAWSLDDEQYF.